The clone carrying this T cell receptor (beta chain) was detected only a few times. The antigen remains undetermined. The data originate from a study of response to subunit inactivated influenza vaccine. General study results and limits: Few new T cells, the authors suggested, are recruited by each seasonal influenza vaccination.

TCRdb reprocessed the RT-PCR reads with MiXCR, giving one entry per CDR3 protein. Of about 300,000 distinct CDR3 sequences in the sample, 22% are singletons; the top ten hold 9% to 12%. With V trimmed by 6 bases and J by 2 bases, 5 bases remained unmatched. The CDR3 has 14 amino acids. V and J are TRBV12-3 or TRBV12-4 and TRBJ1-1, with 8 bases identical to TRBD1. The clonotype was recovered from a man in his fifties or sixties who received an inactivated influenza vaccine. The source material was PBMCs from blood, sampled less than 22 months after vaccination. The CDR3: CASSQGARNTEAFF. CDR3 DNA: TGTGCCAGCAGCCAGGGGGCTCGAAACACTGAAGCTTTCTTT.